This passage covers 25 T cell receptor beta chains from one sample sequenced in a study of T cell responses to AZD1222 COVID-19 vaccine. Generated by immunoSEQ multiplex PCR, the TCRdb table keeps only in-frame clones and is missing some. The sample has about 100,000 clones; around 90% are singletons. The starting material was peripheral blood, obtained on day 0 of AZD1222 vaccination. These receptors all stem from an adult in good health.

The V and J genes are TRBV28 and TRBJ1-4; D remains unclear. The V gene lost 5 bases and the J gene lost 8 bases, with 15 bases spanning the gap. The CDR3 covers 14 residues. Per germline, CDR1 MDHEN and CDR2 SYDVKM. CDR3 residues: CASSQSPSTEKLFF. CDR3 DNA: TGTGCCAGCAGTCAATCTCCCTCTACCGAAAAACTGTTTTTT.

A single count supports this clone. As DNA, the CDR3 is TGTGCCAGCAGCGAACAGGGAGGGGATGGCTACACCTTC. Translation gives CASSEQGGDGYTF. The V gene is TRBV2, the J gene TRBJ1-2; TRBD1 is a possible D gene (6 bases). V gave up 6 bases and J gave up 6 bases, with 14 bases separating them. From germline, CDR1 is SNHLY and CDR2 FYNNEI. This CDR3 is 13 amino acids long. The variable domain in full, with the rest retrieved from reference TRBV2 and TRBJ1-2, is EPEVTQTPSHQVTQMGQEVILRCVPISNHLYFYWYRQILGQKVEFLVSFYNNEISEKSEIFDDQFSVERPDGSNFTLKIRSTKLEDSAMYFCASSEQGGDGYTFGSGTRLTVV.

V is TRBV4-1 and J is TRBJ1-2; no firm D call. The ends were cut back, 5 bases at V and 6 bases at J, with 13 bases in the middle. This CDR3 region has 13 residues. Per germline, CDR1 MGHRA and CDR2 YSYEKL. CDR3 sequence (DNA): TGCGCCAGCAGCTTGGTCGGGGATAATGGCTACACCTTC. Residues: CASSLVGDNGYTF.

J is TRBJ1-2 and V is TRBV7-2, with D tentatively TRBD1 (6 bases). The CDR3 spans 14 residues. Germline V gene lookup returns CDR1 SGHTA and CDR2 FQGNSA. The V gene lost 0 bases and the J gene lost 4 bases, with 9 bases spanning the gap. DNA of the CDR3: TGTGCCAGCAGCTTAGCAGGGGGATCCTATGGCTACACCTTC. Translation: CASSLAGGSYGYTF. The full variable domain, its missing parts supplied by reference TRBV7-2 and TRBJ1-2, is GAGVSQSPSNKVTEKGKDVELRCDPISGHTALYWYRQSLGQGLEFLIYFQGNSAPDKSGLPSDRFSAERTGGSVSTLTIQRTQQEDSAVYLCASSLAGGSYGYTFGSGTRLTVV.

Comments on this clone: An end of the junction differs from the germline gene, which may be a read error. The V call is TRBV5-6, the J call TRBJ1-6; D uncertain. Germline lookup yields CDR1 SGHDT and CDR2 YYEEEE. The CDR3 spans 15 residues. CDR3 residues: CASSTGWVVNSPPHF. DNA of the CDR3: TGTGCCAGCAGCACCGGTTGGGTAGTGAATTCACCCCCCCACTTT.

J is TRBJ2-5 and V is TRBV7-2; 8 nucleotides line up with TRBD2. Germline loops: CDR1 SGHTA, CDR2 FQGNSA. This CDR3 contains 15 residues. With V trimmed by 0 bases and J by 3 bases, 3 bases remained unmatched. The CDR3 bases are TGTGCCAGCAGCTTAGCCGGGAGGGCCGAAGAGACCCAGTACTTC. Its protein product is CASSLAGRAEETQYF.

The V gene is TRBV5-1, the J gene TRBJ1-4; D uncertain. Trimming removed 1 base from V and 1 base from J, with 17 bases in between. The CDR3 sequence is 18 residues long. Germline V gene sequence: CDR1 SGHRS, CDR2 YFSETQ. In nucleotides, the CDR3 is TGCGCCAGCAGCTTGTTCCCCCTGGCCCGGCTAACTAATGAAAAACTGTTTTTT. It encodes CASSLFPLARLTNEKLFF.

V and J are TRBV19 and TRBJ1-2, with 8 bases that match TRBD1. Trimming took 5 bases from V and 4 from J; bases not matched to a gene: 9. The germline CDR1 and CDR2 sequences are LNHDA and SQIVND (reference sequence). The CDR3 spans 15 residues. CDR3 loop: CASSPRAGGVYGYTF. CDR3 nucleotide sequence: TGTGCCAGTAGTCCCCGGGCAGGGGGCGTCTATGGCTACACCTTC.

The CDR3 nucleotides read TGCGCCAGCAGTGAGTGGAGGGTGGCAGATACGCAGTATTTT. This sequence encodes CASSEWRVADTQYF. The chain uses TRBV10-1 and TRBJ2-3; D might be TRBD2 (6 bases). This CDR3 region has 14 residues. Trimming stripped 1 base from V and 4 bases from J, with 9 bases between. From germline, CDR1 is WNHNN and CDR2 SYGVQD (reference sequence).

This clone has only a few counts. This chain links TRBV18 with TRBJ1-1, with D perhaps matching TRBD1 (6 bases). The CDR3 sequence is 13 residues long. V shed 3 bases and J shed 7 bases, with 12 bases lying between them. Germline V lookup: CDR1 KGHSH, CDR2 LQKENI. CDR3 sequence reads: CASSPDAGVEAFF. In DNA form, the CDR3 reads TGTGCCAGCTCACCGGACGCAGGGGTTGAAGCTTTCTTT. The full variable domain, in which reference TRBV18 and TRBJ1-1 provide the parts outside the CDR3, is NAGVMQNPRHLVRRRGQEARLRCSPMKGHSHVYWYRQLPEEGLKFMVYLQKENIIDESGMPKERFSAEFPKEGPSILRIQQVVRGDSAAYFCASSPDAGVEAFFGQGTRLTVV.

V and J are TRBV5-1 and TRBJ1-1; 9 nucleotides agree with TRBD1. This CDR3 contains 15 residues. V dropped 4 bases and J dropped 1; count of bases not matched to a gene: 5. Per germline, CDR1 SGHRS and CDR2 YFSETQ. As DNA, the CDR3 is TGCGCCAGCAGCGCCCCGGACAGGGGGAACACTGAAGCTTTCTTT. Protein product: CASSAPDRGNTEAFF.

The gene calls are TRBV28 and TRBJ2-7; D gene unclear. The length of the CDR3 is 16 residues. The V and J ends lost 5 bases and 2 bases respectively, with 19 bases between them. Germline V gene sequence: CDR1 MDHEN, CDR2 SYDVKM. For the CDR3, the DNA is TGTGCCAGCAGTCACCGGATTTGGGGTGACACCTACGAGCAGTACTTC. As protein: CASSHRIWGDTYEQYF.

The rearrangement uses TRBV9 and TRBJ2-7; 7 bases are a match to TRBD2. CDR1 is SGDLS and CDR2 is YYNGEE in the germline V gene. Losses at the gene ends were 0 bases for V and 4 bases for J; bases not matched to a gene: 4. The CDR3 runs 14 residues. The CDR3 sequence: CASSVGVSGYEQYF. The DNA for the CDR3 is TGTGCCAGCAGCGTAGGGGTTAGCGGGTACGAGCAGTACTTC.

The V call is TRBV6-5, the J call TRBJ1-1, with TRBD1 identical over 9 bases. CDR1 and CDR2 (germline): MNHEY, SVGAGI. This CDR3 has 13 residues. The J segment lost 4 bases and the V segment lost 7 bases, leaving 4 bases of the junction unmatched. CDR3 bases: TGTGCCAGCACCGGACAGGGGAGCACTGAAGCTTTCTTT. Residues: CASTGQGSTEAFF.

The rearrangement links TRBV4-1 to TRBJ2-5, with D hard to call. The CDR3 extends over 16 amino acids. Trimming removed 1 base from V and 2 bases from J, with 14 bases in between. Looked up from germline, CDR1 is MGHRA and CDR2 is YSYEKL. This CDR3 reads CASSQVGPLRQETQYF. In nucleotides, the CDR3 is TGCGCCAGCAGCCAAGTGGGTCCCCTTAGACAAGAGACCCAGTACTTC.

J is TRBJ2-3 and V is TRBV12-3 or TRBV12-4; D is ambiguous. The germline V and J ends were trimmed by 1 base and 9 bases, with 5 bases remaining between them. This CDR3 is built from 11 residues. The DNA of the CDR3 is TGTGCCAGCAGTTTAGGAGCGACGCAGTATTTT. Translation: CASSLGATQYF.

The V and J genes are TRBV29-1 and TRBJ1-1; TRBD1 aligns across 7 bases. V was clipped by 7 bases and J by 1 base; unmatched bases: 12. Germline V gene sequence: CDR1 SQVTM, CDR2 ANQGSEA. The CDR3 covers 15 residues. CDR3 residues: CSETTRGGGNTEAFF. Written as DNA, the CDR3 is TGCAGCGAGACGACCAGGGGGGGTGGGAACACTGAAGCTTTCTTT.

The chain links TRBV7-9 to TRBJ1-1; weak D call: TRBD1 (5 bases). The CDR3 covers 14 residues. V gave up 3 bases and J gave up 1 base, with 9 bases separating them. In germline, CDR1 is SEHNR, CDR2 FQNEAQ (reference sequence). Written as DNA, the CDR3 is TGTGCCAGCAGCTTCGTGGGGGGGAACACTGAAGCTTTCTTT. It is translated as CASSFVGGNTEAFF.

The chain carries TRBV19 and TRBJ2-5; unclear D gene. The germline V gene has CDR1 LNHDA and CDR2 SQIVND (reference sequence). Trimming removed 6 bases at V and 5 bases at J, with 19 bases between. The CDR3 has 15 residues. CDR3 sequence (DNA): TGTGCCAGTAGGGCGATTGGCAGTGGCCCGGAGACCCAGTACTTC. This sequence encodes CASRAIGSGPETQYF.

The chain uses TRBV7-2 and TRBJ2-1; the D gene is possibly TRBD2 (6 bases). Looked up from germline, CDR1 is SGHTA and CDR2 is FQGNSA. V was shortened by 1 base and J by 3 bases, with 10 bases between the two germline ends. This CDR3 is 15 amino acids long. The CDR3 reads CASSLVSSDYNEQFF. The DNA of the CDR3 is TGTGCCAGCAGCTTAGTGTCTAGCGACTACAATGAGCAGTTCTTC.

This clone has more than one count but fewer than ten. V gene TRBV19 combines with J gene TRBJ1-3; 7 nucleotides line up with TRBD1. Germline CDR1 is LNHDA and CDR2 is SQIVND (reference sequence). The CDR3 is made up of 16 amino acids. V shed 7 bases, J shed 0 bases, and the junction held 9 bases outside the gene matches. CDR3 in amino acids: CASTTGTAVSGNTIYF. The CDR3 DNA sequence: TGTGCCAGTACAACCGGGACAGCAGTCTCTGGAAACACCATATATTTT.

This clone was seen just once. This chain uses TRBV28 with TRBJ1-1; D may be TRBD1 (5 bases). Trimming left V 3 bases short and J 5 bases short, with 19 bases between. Germline loops: CDR1 MDHEN, CDR2 SYDVKM. The CDR3 is 16 residues long. DNA of the CDR3: TGTGCCAGCAGTTTGGGCAGGGTAGGTTTGGGAACTGAAGCTTTCTTT. Protein sequence: CASSLGRVGLGTEAFF.

The chain recombines TRBV11-2 with TRBJ1-6; D perhaps matches TRBD1 (5 bases). The V gene's germline CDR1 is SGHAT and CDR2 FQNNGV. The CDR3 has 15 amino acids. The V and J ends lost 3 bases and 8 bases respectively, with 14 bases between them. Here the CDR3 reads CASSFGAGRDSPLHF. CDR3 DNA: TGTGCCAGCAGCTTCGGTGCAGGGAGAGATTCACCCCTCCACTTT. Filled out from reference TRBV11-2 and TRBJ1-6, the complete variable domain reads EAGVAQSPRYKIIEKRQSVAFWCNPISGHATLYWYQQILGQGPKLLIQFQNNGVVDDSQLPKDRFSAERLKGVDSTLKIQPAKLEDSAVYLCASSFGAGRDSPLHFGNGTRLTVT.

The V gene is TRBV20-1, the J gene TRBJ1-1; D is unresolved. The germline V and J ends were trimmed by 7 bases and 11 bases, with 14 bases remaining between them. This CDR3 comprises 10 residues. Germline V gene data show CDR1 as DFQATT and CDR2 as SNEGSKA (reference sequence). In DNA, the CDR3 is TGCAGTGGATACACCCGGCGGGCTTTCTTT. Its protein product is CSGYTRRAFF.

This chain uses TRBV7-3 with TRBJ2-2; D uncertain. The CDR3 is made up of 17 amino acids. Germline V gives CDR1 SGHTA, CDR2 FQGTGA. With 1 base removed from V and 7 bases from J, the gap between germline ends came to 19 bases. DNA of the CDR3: TGTGCCAGCAGCTTAATGAGGCAGACAAAGCTCGACGGGGAGCTGTTTTTT. As protein: CASSLMRQTKLDGELFF.